What follows is one T cell receptor beta chain and its context. Its antigen remains unidentified. This entry comes from a study of T-cell memory formation after mild COVID-19. Across the study: There were largely donor-specific TCR clusters. The study's findings and limits: Among clones peaking at day 37 in the second wave, SARS-CoV-2 specificity remained unconfirmed. Clones contracting over day 15 to 85 were CD4/CD8 balanced, with later expanders leaning CD4+.

The V segment lost 0 bases and the J segment 0 bases; nucleotides outside the gene matches: 3. Germline loops: CDR1 DFQATT, CDR2 SNEGSKA (reference sequence). The CDR3 sequence is 17 residues long. TCR alpha and TCR beta cDNA libraries carrying sample barcodes and UMIs came from 5'RACE with constant-segment primers. One entry per CDR3 protein results from TCRdb running MiXCR on the 5' RACE reads. Of over 400,000 distinct CDR3 sequences in the sample, more than 20% were seen once. What was sequenced was PBMCs or a T cell subset sorted from them (not recorded which). This receptor was taken from an adult woman who had mild COVID-19 (a few samples of this study predate the infection). Cell type and time point are not known. The chain has TRBV20-1 and TRBJ2-1; 12 positions match TRBD2. The CDR3 reads CSARDRTSGVSYNEQFF. CDR3 nucleotide sequence: TGCAGTGCTAGAGATCGGACTAGCGGGGTCTCCTACAATGAGCAGTTCTTC.